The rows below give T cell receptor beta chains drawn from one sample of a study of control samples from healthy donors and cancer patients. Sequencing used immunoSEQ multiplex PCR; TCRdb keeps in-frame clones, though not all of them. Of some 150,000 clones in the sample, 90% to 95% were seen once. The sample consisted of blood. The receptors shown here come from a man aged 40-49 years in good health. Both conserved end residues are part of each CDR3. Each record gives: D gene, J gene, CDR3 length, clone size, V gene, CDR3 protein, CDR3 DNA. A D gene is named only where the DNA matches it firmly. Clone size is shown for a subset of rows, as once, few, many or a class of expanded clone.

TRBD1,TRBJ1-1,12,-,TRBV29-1,CSGTGVNTEAFF,TGCAGCGGGACAGGGGTGAACACTGAAGCTTTCTTT
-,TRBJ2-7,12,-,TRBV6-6,CASTHGNYEQYF,TGTGCCAGCACCCATGGGAACTACGAGCAGTACTTC
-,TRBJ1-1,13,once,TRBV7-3,CASSRRTGTEAFF,TGTGCCAGCAGTCGACGGACGGGCACTGAAGCTTTCTTT
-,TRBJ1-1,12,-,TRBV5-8,CASSLKRTEAFF,TGTGCCAGCAGCTTGAAGAGGACTGAAGCTTTCTTT
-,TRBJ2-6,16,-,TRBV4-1,CASSQDPNSGANVLTF,TGCGCCAGCAGCCAAGATCCGAACTCTGGGGCCAACGTCCTGACTTTC
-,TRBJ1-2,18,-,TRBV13,CASSLVGLKTNKYYGYTF,TGTGCCAGCAGCTTAGTGGGTCTCAAAACTAACAAGTACTATGGCTACACCTTC
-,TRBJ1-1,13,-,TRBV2,CASSVGGNTEAFF,TGTGCCAGCAGTGTAGGGGGTAACACTGAAGCTTTCTTT
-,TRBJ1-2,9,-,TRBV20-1,CSVEDGYTF,TGCAGTGTGGAGGATGGCTACACCTTC
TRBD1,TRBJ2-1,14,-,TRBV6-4,CASRPGQGADEQFF,TGTGCCAGCAGACCGGGACAGGGGGCAGATGAGCAGTTCTTC
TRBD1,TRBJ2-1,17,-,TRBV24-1,CATSGTAGTGNYNEQFF,TGTGCCACCAGTGGAACAGCCGGGACAGGTAACTACAATGAGCAGTTCTTC
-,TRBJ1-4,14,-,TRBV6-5,CASSPGHLNEKLFF,TGTGCCAGCAGTCCGGGACACCTTAATGAAAAACTGTTTTTT
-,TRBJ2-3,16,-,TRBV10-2,CASSYRRAINTDTQYF,TGCGCCAGCAGCTACCGACGGGCCATTAACACAGATACGCAGTATTTT
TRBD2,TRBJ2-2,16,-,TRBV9,CASSVGLAGNTGELFF,TGTGCCAGCAGCGTAGGGCTAGCGGGGAACACCGGGGAGCTGTTTTTT
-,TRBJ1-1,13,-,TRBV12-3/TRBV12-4,CASRYSKNTEAFF,TGTGCCAGCAGGTACAGCAAGAACACTGAAGCTTTCTTT
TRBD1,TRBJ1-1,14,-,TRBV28,CASSLDRGHTEAFF,TGTGCCAGCAGTCTAGACAGGGGGCACACTGAAGCTTTCTTT
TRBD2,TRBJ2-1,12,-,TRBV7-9,CASSHSGGGGFF,TGTGCCAGCAGCCATAGCGGGGGGGGCGGTTTCTTC
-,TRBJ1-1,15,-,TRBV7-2,CASSLALMGLSEAFF,TGTGCCAGCAGCTTAGCGCTAATGGGGTTGTCTGAAGCTTTCTTT
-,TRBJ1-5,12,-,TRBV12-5,CASGFGNQPQHF,TGTGCTAGTGGTTTCGGCAATCAGCCCCAGCATTTT
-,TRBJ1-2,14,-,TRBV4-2,CASSQATVNYGYTF,TGTGCCAGCAGCCAAGCTACAGTTAACTATGGCTACACCTTC
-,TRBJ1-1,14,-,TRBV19,CASSIAGRDTEAFF,TGTGCCAGTAGTATAGCTGGTCGCGACACTGAAGCTTTCTTT
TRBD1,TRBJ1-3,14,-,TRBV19,CASSGTVTGNTIYF,TGTGCCAGTAGCGGGACAGTAACTGGAAACACCATATATTTT
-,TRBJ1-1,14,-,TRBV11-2,CASSLRGKDTEAFF,TGTGCCAGCAGCCTTCGGGGGAAGGACACTGAAGCTTTCTTT
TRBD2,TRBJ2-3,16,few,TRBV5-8,CASSMGLAGGTDTQYF,TGTGCCAGCAGCATGGGACTAGCGGGGGGCACAGATACGCAGTATTTT
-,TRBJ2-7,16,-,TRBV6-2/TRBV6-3,CASSYSRGTYSYEQYF,TGTGCCAGCAGTTACTCGAGGGGTACCTACTCCTACGAGCAGTACTTC
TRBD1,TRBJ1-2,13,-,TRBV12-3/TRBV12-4,CASSRDRGDGYTF,TGTGCCAGCAGCCGGGACAGGGGGGATGGCTACACCTTC
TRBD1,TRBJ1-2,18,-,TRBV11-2,CASTSGGRGKISNYGYTF,TGTGCCAGCACCTCAGGGGGCAGGGGCAAGATCTCTAACTATGGCTACACCTTC
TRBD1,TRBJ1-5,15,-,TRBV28,CASSPHGQGIQPQHF,TGTGCCAGCAGCCCTCATGGACAGGGAATCCAGCCCCAGCATTTT
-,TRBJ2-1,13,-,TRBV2,CASSRGSLGEQFF,TGTGCCAGCAGTAGGGGGTCCCTGGGTGAGCAGTTCTTC
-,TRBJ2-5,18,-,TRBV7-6,CASSVYHALRGYQETQYF,TGTGCCAGCAGCGTTTATCATGCCCTCCGGGGATACCAAGAGACCCAGTACTTC
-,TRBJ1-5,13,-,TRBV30,CAWSPGVGQPQHF,TGTGCCTGGAGTCCGGGGGTAGGTCAGCCCCAGCATTTT
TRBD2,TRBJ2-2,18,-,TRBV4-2,CASSQGASGMRRGRELFF,TGTGCCAGCAGCCAAGGTGCCAGCGGGATGCGCCGCGGAAGGGAGCTGTTTTTT
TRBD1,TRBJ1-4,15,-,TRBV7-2,CASSSYDRVGEKLFF,TGTGCCAGCAGTTCCTATGACAGGGTCGGGGAAAAACTGTTTTTT
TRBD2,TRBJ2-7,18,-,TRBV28,CASSDDGAGTRELDEQYF,TGTGCCAGCAGTGACGATGGGGCGGGTACGCGGGAGCTGGACGAGCAGTACTTC
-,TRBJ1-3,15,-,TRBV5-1,CASSSGWNSGNTIYF,TGCGCCAGCAGCTCGGGCTGGAACTCTGGAAACACCATATATTTT
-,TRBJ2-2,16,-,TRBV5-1,CASSLQGVGNTGELFF,TGCGCCAGCAGCTTGCAAGGCGTTGGAAACACCGGGGAGCTGTTTTTT
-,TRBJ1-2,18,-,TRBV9,CASSVAGLGLSRHYGYTF,TGTGCCAGCAGCGTAGCTGGCCTGGGTCTCTCGCGGCACTATGGCTACACCTTC
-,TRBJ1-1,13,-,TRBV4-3,CASSPLADTEAFF,TGCGCCAGCAGTCCACTGGCGGACACTGAAGCTTTCTTT
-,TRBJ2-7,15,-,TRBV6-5,CASRQIRGELYEQYF,TGTGCCAGCAGGCAGATCAGAGGGGAGCTGTACGAGCAGTACTTC
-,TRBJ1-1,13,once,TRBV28,CASSLERNTEAFF,TGTGCCAGCAGTTTAGAGCGGAACACTGAAGCTTTCTTT
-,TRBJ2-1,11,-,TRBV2,CASTGNNEQFF,TGTGCCAGCACCGGAAACAATGAGCAGTTCTTC
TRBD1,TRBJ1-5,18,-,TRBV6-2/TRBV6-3,CASSYPLDRLISDSPQHF,TGTGCCAGCAGTTACCCACTGGACAGGTTGATTAGCGATTCGCCCCAGCATTTT
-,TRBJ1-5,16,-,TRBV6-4,CASTDPGGRGNQPQHF,TGTGCCAGCACCGACCCCGGGGGGAGGGGCAATCAGCCCCAGCATTTT
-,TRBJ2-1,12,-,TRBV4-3,CASSQEHNEQFF,TGCGCCAGCAGCCAAGAACACAATGAGCAGTTCTTC
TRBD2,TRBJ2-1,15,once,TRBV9,CASSSGGGLDNEQFF,TGTGCCAGCAGCTCCGGGGGGGGTTTGGACAATGAGCAGTTCTTC
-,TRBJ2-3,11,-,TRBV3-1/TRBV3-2,CASAYRGTQYF,TGTGCCAGCGCCTATCGGGGTACGCAGTATTTT
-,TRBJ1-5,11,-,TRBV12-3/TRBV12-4,CASSLGEPQHF,TGTGCCAGCAGTTTAGGGGAGCCCCAGCATTTT
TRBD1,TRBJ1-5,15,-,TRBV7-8,CASSPIRDRYQPQHF,TGTGCCAGCAGCCCGATCCGGGACAGATATCAGCCCCAGCATTTT
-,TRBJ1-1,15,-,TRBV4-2,CASSRDRDTNTEAFF,TGTGCCAGCAGCCGTGACCGGGACACGAACACTGAAGCTTTCTTT
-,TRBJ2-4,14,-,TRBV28,CASSWMAIGNIQYF,TGTGCCAGCAGTTGGATGGCGATTGGTAACATTCAGTACTTC
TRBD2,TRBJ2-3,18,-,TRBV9,CASSVGLAGGPSTDTQYF,TGTGCCAGCAGCGTAGGACTAGCGGGGGGACCTAGCACAGATACGCAGTATTTT
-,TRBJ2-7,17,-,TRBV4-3,CASSQDWGDGRRNEQYF,TGCGCCAGCAGCCAAGATTGGGGGGACGGGCGAAGGAACGAGCAGTACTTC
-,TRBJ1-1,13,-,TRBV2,CASGQDMNTEAFF,TGTGCCAGCGGGCAAGACATGAACACTGAAGCTTTCTTT
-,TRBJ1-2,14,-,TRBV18,CASSRKSGDYGYTF,TGTGCCAGCTCACGGAAGTCTGGGGACTATGGCTACACCTTC
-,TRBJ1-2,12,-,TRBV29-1,CSVVSTDYGYTF,TGCAGCGTTGTGTCAACGGACTATGGCTACACCTTC
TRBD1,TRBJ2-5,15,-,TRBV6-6,CASSDPGQGEETQYF,TGTGCCAGCAGTGATCCGGGACAGGGTGAAGAGACCCAGTACTTC
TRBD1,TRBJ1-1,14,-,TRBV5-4,CASSLRQGYTEAFF,TGTGCCAGCAGCCTTAGACAGGGCTACACTGAAGCTTTCTTT
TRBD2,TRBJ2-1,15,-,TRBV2,CASSNPTSGRLGQFF,TGTGCCAGCAGTAACCCGACTAGCGGGAGATTGGGGCAGTTCTTC
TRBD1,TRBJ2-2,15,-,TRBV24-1,CATSVRDSRTGELFF,TGTGCCACCAGTGTAAGGGACAGTCGCACCGGGGAGCTGTTTTTT
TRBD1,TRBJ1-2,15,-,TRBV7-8,CASSSTVNRGEGYTF,TGTGCCAGCAGCTCGACCGTCAACAGGGGTGAAGGCTACACCTTC
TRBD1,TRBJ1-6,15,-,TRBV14,CASSQGQGVGSPLHF,TGTGCCAGCAGCCAAGGACAGGGGGTCGGTTCACCCCTCCACTTT